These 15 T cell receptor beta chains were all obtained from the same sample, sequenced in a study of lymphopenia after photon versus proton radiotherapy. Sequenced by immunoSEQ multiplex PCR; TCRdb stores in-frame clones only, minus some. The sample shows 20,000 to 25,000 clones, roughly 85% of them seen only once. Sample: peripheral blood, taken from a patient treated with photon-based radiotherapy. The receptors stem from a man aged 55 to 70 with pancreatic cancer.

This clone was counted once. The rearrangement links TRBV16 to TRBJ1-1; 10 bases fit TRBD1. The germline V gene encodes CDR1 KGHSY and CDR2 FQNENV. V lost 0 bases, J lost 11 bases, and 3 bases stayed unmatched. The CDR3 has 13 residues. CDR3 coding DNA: TGTGCCAGCAGCCAATCGGACAGGGGGTCTGCTTTCTTT. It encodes CASSQSDRGSAFF.

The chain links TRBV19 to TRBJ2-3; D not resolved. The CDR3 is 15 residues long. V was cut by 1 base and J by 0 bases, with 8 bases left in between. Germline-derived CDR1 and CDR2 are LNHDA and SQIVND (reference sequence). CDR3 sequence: CASSIAATSTDTQYF. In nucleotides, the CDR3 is TGTGCCAGTAGTATAGCCGCGACTAGCACAGATACGCAGTATTTT.

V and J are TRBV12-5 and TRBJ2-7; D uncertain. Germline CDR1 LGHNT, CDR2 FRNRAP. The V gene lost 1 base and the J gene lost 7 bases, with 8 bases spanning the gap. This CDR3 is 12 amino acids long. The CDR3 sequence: CASGLAKREQYF. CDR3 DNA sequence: TGTGCTAGTGGTTTGGCCAAGAGGGAGCAGTACTTC.

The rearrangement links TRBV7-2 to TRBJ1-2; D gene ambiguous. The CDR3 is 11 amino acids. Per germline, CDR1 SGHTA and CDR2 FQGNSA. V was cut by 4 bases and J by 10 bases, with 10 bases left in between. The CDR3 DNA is TGTGCCAGCAGCTCGACCGGGGACTACACCTTC. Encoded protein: CASSSTGDYTF. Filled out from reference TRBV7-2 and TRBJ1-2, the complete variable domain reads GAGVSQSPSNKVTEKGKDVELRCDPISGHTALYWYRQSLGQGLEFLIYFQGNSAPDKSGLPSDRFSAERTGGSVSTLTIQRTQQEDSAVYLCASSSTGDYTFGSGTRLTVV.

CDR3 sequence reads: CASSETYSTGNTGELFF. The CDR3 region has the DNA TGTGCCAGCAGTGAGACATACAGTACTGGGAACACCGGGGAGCTGTTTTTT. V and J are TRBV2 and TRBJ2-2; no clear D gene. The germline gives CDR1 SNHLY, CDR2 FYNNEI. The CDR3 is made up of 17 amino acids. Trimming shortened V by 3 bases and J by 1 base, and 15 bases separated the two germline ends.

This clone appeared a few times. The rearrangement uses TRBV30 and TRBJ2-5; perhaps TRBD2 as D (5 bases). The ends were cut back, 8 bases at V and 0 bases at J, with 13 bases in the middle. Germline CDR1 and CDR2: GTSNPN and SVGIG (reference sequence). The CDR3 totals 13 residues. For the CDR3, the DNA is TGTGCCCGGGAACCTAAAAACCAAGAGACCCAGTACTTC. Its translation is CAREPKNQETQYF.

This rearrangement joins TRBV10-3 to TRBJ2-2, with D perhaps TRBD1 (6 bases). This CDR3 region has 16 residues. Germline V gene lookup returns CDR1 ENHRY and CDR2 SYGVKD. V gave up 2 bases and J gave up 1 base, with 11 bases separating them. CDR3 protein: CAISEPGHQNTGELFF. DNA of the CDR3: TGTGCCATCAGTGAGCCGGGACATCAGAACACCGGGGAGCTGTTTTTT.

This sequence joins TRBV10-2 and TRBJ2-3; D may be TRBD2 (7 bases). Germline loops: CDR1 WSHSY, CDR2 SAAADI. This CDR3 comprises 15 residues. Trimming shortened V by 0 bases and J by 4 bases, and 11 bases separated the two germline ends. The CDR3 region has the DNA TGCGCCAGCAGTGAGTCGGGAGGGGGGGCAGATACGCAGTATTTT. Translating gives CASSESGGGADTQYF.

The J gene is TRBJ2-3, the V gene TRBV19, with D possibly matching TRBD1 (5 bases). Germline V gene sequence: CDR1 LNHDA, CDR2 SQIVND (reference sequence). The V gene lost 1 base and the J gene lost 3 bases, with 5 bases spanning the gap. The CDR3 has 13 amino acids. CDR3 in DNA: TGTGCCAGTAGTATAGCAGGGACAGATACGCAGTATTTT. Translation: CASSIAGTDTQYF.

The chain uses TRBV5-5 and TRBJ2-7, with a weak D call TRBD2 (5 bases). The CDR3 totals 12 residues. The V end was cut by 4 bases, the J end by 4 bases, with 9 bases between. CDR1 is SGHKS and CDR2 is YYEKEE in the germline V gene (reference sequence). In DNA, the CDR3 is TGTGCCAGCAGCGTTAGAGGGTACGAGCAGTACTTC. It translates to CASSVRGYEQYF.

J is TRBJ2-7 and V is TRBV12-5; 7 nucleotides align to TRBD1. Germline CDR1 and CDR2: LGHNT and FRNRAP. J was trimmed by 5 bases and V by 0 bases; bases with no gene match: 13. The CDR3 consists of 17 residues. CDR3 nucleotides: TGTGCTAGTGGTTTGGTCTCAGGGGGAAACCGTATCAACGAGCAGTACTTC. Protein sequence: CASGLVSGGNRINEQYF. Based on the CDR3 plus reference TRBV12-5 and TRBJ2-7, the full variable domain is DARVTQTPRHKVTEMGQEVTMRCQPILGHNTVFWYRQTMMQGLELLAYFRNRAPLDDSGMPKDRFSAEMPDATLATLKIQPSEPRDSAVYFCASGLVSGGNRINEQYFGPGTRLTVT.

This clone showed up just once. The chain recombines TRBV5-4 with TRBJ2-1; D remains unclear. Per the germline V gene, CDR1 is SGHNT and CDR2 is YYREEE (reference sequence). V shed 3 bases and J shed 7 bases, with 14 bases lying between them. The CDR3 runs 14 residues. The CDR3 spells CASSSPGRRNEQFF. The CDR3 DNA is TGTGCCAGCAGCTCGCCCGGACGGAGAAATGAGCAGTTCTTC.

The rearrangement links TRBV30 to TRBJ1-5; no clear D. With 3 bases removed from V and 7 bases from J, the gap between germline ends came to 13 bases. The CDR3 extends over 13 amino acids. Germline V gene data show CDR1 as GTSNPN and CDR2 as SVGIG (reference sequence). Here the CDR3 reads CAWSPQGSQPQHF. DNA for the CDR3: TGTGCCTGGAGCCCCCAAGGGAGCCAGCCCCAGCATTTT.

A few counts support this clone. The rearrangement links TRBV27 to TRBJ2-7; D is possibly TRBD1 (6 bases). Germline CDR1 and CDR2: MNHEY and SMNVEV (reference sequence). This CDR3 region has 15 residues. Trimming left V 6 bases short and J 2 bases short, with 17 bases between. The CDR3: CASSSYTGLTYEQYF. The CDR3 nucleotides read TGTGCCAGCAGCTCCTATACAGGGCTTACCTACGAGCAGTACTTC.

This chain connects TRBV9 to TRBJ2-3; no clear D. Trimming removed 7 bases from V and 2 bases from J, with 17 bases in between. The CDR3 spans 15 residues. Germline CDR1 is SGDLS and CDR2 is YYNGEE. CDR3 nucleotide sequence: TGTGCCAGCGATTCCCGCGGTCGGTCCACAGATACGCAGTATTTT. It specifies CASDSRGRSTDTQYF.